A single sample is the source of the 10 T cell receptor beta chains below, sequenced in a study of blood T cell repertoires in COVID-19. Clones were sequenced by immunoSEQ multiplex PCR, and TCRdb holds only the in-frame ones, with some missing. This sample has 100,000 to 140,000 clones; 80% occur once, and the top ten carry 4.3%. Sequences were obtained from peripheral blood. The receptors derive from a man between 65 and 80 years old with acute or convalescent COVID-19.

The chain combines TRBV19 with TRBJ2-7, with 9 nucleotides matching TRBD1. V lost 7 bases, J lost 7 bases, and 14 bases stayed unmatched. The CDR3 consists of 15 residues. Germline loops: CDR1 LNHDA, CDR2 SQIVND (reference sequence). The CDR3 region has the DNA TGTGCCAGTAACCCCGGGACAGGGCCTGTCTGGGAGCAGTACTTC. Its protein product is CASNPGTGPVWEQYF.

Turning to this clone: Other nucleotide sequences in the sample specify the same CDR3. This chain uses TRBV18 with TRBJ2-7; D not certain. The germline CDR1 and CDR2 sequences are KGHSH and LQKENI. V was pared by 1 base and J by 0 bases, with 7 bases between. The CDR3 consists of 14 residues. The CDR3 protein is CASSPRASSYEQYF. DNA for the CDR3: TGTGCCAGCTCACCACGTGCCAGCTCCTACGAGCAGTACTTC.

The chain employs TRBV4-1 and TRBJ2-1, with no clear D. V shed 0 bases and J shed 13 bases, with 13 bases lying between them. This CDR3 has 13 residues. CDR1 and CDR2 (germline): MGHRA, YSYEKL. The CDR3 is CASSQDKNLLQFF. The CDR3 DNA sequence: TGCGCCAGCAGCCAAGATAAGAACTTGCTCCAGTTCTTC.

This chain joins TRBV25-1 and TRBJ2-2; 8 bases line up with TRBD1. J lost 5 bases, V lost 4 bases, and 6 bases had no gene match. Germline loops: CDR1 MGHDK, CDR2 SYGVNS. The CDR3 length is 15 residues. DNA for the CDR3: TGTGCCAGCAGTGGACCGGGACAGGCAACCGGGGAGCTGTTTTTT. Translated, it gives CASSGPGQATGELFF.

V usage is TRBV19 and J usage is TRBJ1-4; D might be TRBD1 (5 bases). Per germline, CDR1 LNHDA and CDR2 SQIVND (reference sequence). V lost 2 bases to trimming and J lost 7 bases, with 11 bases between them. The CDR3 sequence is 14 residues long. CDR3 DNA: TGTGCCAGTAGTATACTTGGGACTGTTGAAAAACTGTTTTTT. Protein sequence: CASSILGTVEKLFF.

The CDR3 nucleotides are TGTGCCAGCAGTTACCTAGCGGGGGGAGTTAATGAGCAGTTCTTC. It yields the protein CASSYLAGGVNEQFF. The chain combines TRBV6-2 or TRBV6-3 with TRBJ2-1, with 11 bases that match TRBD2. The CDR3 has 15 residues. Trimming at V came to 2 bases and at J to 7 bases, leaving 4 bases not matched to a gene. Germline V gene lookup returns CDR1 MNHEY and CDR2 SVGEGT.

This clone is a singleton in its sample. The chain has TRBV4-3 and TRBJ2-2; 9 bases map to TRBD1. The CDR3 runs 15 residues. The V gene's germline CDR1 is LGHNA and CDR2 YSLEER. V shed 4 bases, J shed 5 bases, and the junction held 5 bases outside the gene matches. The CDR3 nucleotides are TGCGCCAGCAGCCCCGGGACAGGGATAACCGGGGAGCTGTTTTTT. It specifies CASSPGTGITGELFF.

This rearrangement joins TRBV6-4 to TRBJ2-1; no definite D call. This CDR3 spans 16 amino acids. Per germline, CDR1 MRHNA and CDR2 SNTAGT. The V and J ends lost 0 bases and 0 bases respectively, with 9 bases between them. The DNA for the CDR3 is TGTGCCAGCAGTGACTCCTACAGTAGCTCCTACAATGAGCAGTTCTTC. Translation gives CASSDSYSSSYNEQFF.

The V and J genes are TRBV9 and TRBJ2-5, with 7 bases lining up with TRBD1. After removal of 0 bases from V and 4 bases from J, the junction contained 6 bases not matched to a gene. The CDR3 totals 15 residues. Germline values: CDR1 SGDLS, CDR2 YYNGEE. In nucleotides, the CDR3 is TGTGCCAGCAGCGTAGGTGGGGCAGGGGGAGAGACCCAGTACTTC. This encodes CASSVGGAGGETQYF.

The V call is TRBV12-5, the J call TRBJ1-4; 12 nucleotides match TRBD1. Germline-derived CDR1 and CDR2 are LGHNT and FRNRAP. V was clipped by 5 bases and J by 8 bases; unmatched bases: 15. The CDR3 extends over 18 amino acids. CDR3: CASGPRGQGARVAEKLFF. Here the CDR3 DNA reads TGTGCTAGTGGTCCAAGGGGACAGGGGGCCAGGGTTGCGGAAAAACTGTTTTTT.